This TCR beta chain was recorded in a study of human T cells and chemical hapten exposure. Whole-study findings and limits: Once DPC sensitization occurred, TCRs above 1 in 1000 frequency showed no change. Expanded TCR sets contained significantly more large CDR3 similarity clusters than controls.

Trimming pared 4 bases from V and 4 bases from J, leaving 12 bases between. The CDR3 totals 14 residues. The germline CDR1 and CDR2 sequences are SGHTA and FQGNSA. This clonotype appeared many times. Antigen: not known. Specified time point: patch test 2, 6 weeks after DPC sensitization. The treatment was: therapeutic diphenylcyclopropenone sensitization with weekly scalp DPC. The total RNA was obtained from whole blood that was not fractionated. TCRdb called the RACE reads again in MiXCR, with one record for every CDR3 protein. This table has roughly 43,000 distinct CDR3 sequences, roughly 9% appearing once.

The source is a woman aged 25-40 years with alopecia areata. Some clones in this sample may be carry-over from other donors' samples. The specimen was whole blood, collected in connection with sensitization to the hapten diphenylcyclopropenone (DPC). The rearrangement links TRBV7-2 to TRBJ2-3; a weak D match, TRBD2 (6 bases). In nucleotides, the CDR3 is TGTGCCAGCAGCTCCCGGGCGGGGTCAGATACGCAGTATTTT. Protein product: CASSSRAGSDTQYF.